This T cell receptor (beta chain) was obtained from a study of spatial heterogeneity in lung cancer. Overall study results and limits: In blood, ubiquitous expanded tumor TCRs appeared more at resection than follow-up.

TCRdb passed the 5' RACE reads through MiXCR, listing each CDR3 protein once. The sample has 40,000 to 55,000 distinct CDR3 sequences; nearly 7% are singletons. Concerning this clonotype: Its matching antigen is unknown. A much larger clone lies one base from this, so it may be a read error.

Time point of the sample: sample taken at primary tumor resection. The sample here was PBMCs, taken at surgery. The receptor was isolated from a female donor with early-stage non-small cell lung cancer.

The CDR3: CVSSLDSSEAFF. CDR3 nucleotide sequence: TGTGTCAGCAGTTTGGACAGTTCTGAAGCTTTCTTT. J is TRBJ1-1 and V is TRBV11-2; tentatively, D is TRBD1 (6 bases). The germline CDR1 and CDR2 sequences are SGHAT and FQNNGV. The CDR3 has 12 residues.